This is a list of T cell receptor beta chains from one sample in a study of regulatory T cells in long-lasting Graves disease. TCRdb fed the multiplex PCR reads into MiXCR, producing one record per CDR3 protein. The sample records approximately 470,000 distinct CDR3 sequences, around 21% being singletons. The sequenced sample was peripheral blood mononuclear cells (PBMCs), obtained when the disease was refractory, from a patient treated with antithyroid drugs. These receptors were taken from a female donor with Graves disease. The CDR3 runs from the conserved cysteine through the conserved F or W. A D gene is named only where the DNA matches it firmly. The listing skips clone size in some rows; elsewhere it reads once, few, many or a size class.

TRBJ2-7 | TRBV20-1 | NA | TRBD2 | CSAASGLGIYEQYF | TGCAGTGCCGCGTCGGGACTAGGAATATACGAGCAGTACTTC
TRBJ2-1 | TRBV6-1 | NA | NA | CASSQSRSSMEQFF | TGTGCCAGCAGCCAAAGCAGGAGTTCGATGGAGCAGTTCTTC
TRBJ2-7 | TRBV16 | few | NA | CANSQSTYEQYF | TGTGCCAACAGCCAGTCCACATACGAGCAGTACTTC
TRBJ1-2 | TRBV9 | many | TRBD1 | CASSGQGLNYGYTF | TGTGCCAGCAGCGGACAGGGACTTAACTATGGCTACACCTTC
TRBJ1-6 | TRBV20-1 | NA | TRBD1 | CSARRDRGGSPLHF | TGCAGTGCTAGACGGGACAGGGGCGGTTCACCCCTCCACTTT
TRBJ2-1 | TRBV12-3/TRBV12-4 | few | TRBD2 | CASSLAVPGGSTHNEQFF | TGTGCCAGCAGTTTAGCGGTACCGGGCGGGAGCACCCACAATGAGCAGTTCTTC
TRBJ2-7 | TRBV6-5 | many | NA | CASSYSWTDEQYF | TGTGCCAGCAGTTACTCGTGGACGGACGAGCAGTACTTC
TRBJ2-7 | TRBV20-1 | few | TRBD2 | CSASLLAGYEQYF | TGCAGTGCTAGCTTACTAGCGGGGTACGAGCAGTACTTC
TRBJ1-5 | TRBV30 | many | NA | CAWSVPGDQPQHF | TGTGCCTGGAGTGTACCGGGGGATCAGCCCCAGCATTTT
TRBJ2-5 | TRBV6-1 | many | NA | CASSEEGAAETQYF | TGTGCCAGCAGTGAAGAAGGGGCTGCTGAGACCCAGTACTTC
TRBJ2-7 | TRBV11-2 | many | NA | CASSLGAEYEQYF | TGTGCCAGCAGCTTAGGGGCAGAGTACGAGCAGTACTTC
TRBJ1-2 | TRBV4-3 | NA | NA | CASSQDLDSYGYTF | TGCGCCAGCAGCCAAGATCTTGACAGTTATGGCTACACCTTC
TRBJ1-1 | TRBV20-1 | many | NA | CSARPNTEAFF | TGCAGTGCTAGGCCGAACACTGAAGCTTTCTTT
TRBJ1-1 | TRBV4-3 | many | NA | CASSRNAGNTEAFF | TGCGCCAGCAGCCGGAACGCCGGGAACACTGAAGCTTTCTTT
TRBJ2-7 | TRBV29-1 | few | NA | CSMRWEQYF | TGCAGCATGCGTTGGGAGCAGTACTTC
TRBJ2-6 | TRBV13 | many | NA | CASSATVSGANVLTF | TGTGCCAGCAGCGCGACAGTATCTGGGGCCAACGTCCTGACTTTC
TRBJ2-1 | TRBV7-6 | many | NA | CASSPYLSSYNEQFF | TGTGCCAGCAGTCCATACCTCTCCTCCTACAATGAGCAGTTCTTC
TRBJ1-1 | TRBV30 | few | TRBD1 | CAWGTARGSEAFF | TGTGCCTGGGGGACAGCGAGGGGCTCTGAAGCTTTCTTT
TRBJ1-2 | TRBV30 | NA | NA | CAWSVSNYGYTF | TGTGCCTGGAGTGTTTCGAACTATGGCTACACCTTC
TRBJ2-7 | TRBV2 | NA | NA | CATAPLTVSYEQYF | TGTGCCACCGCACCCCTGACAGTGTCCTACGAGCAGTACTTC
TRBJ2-1 | TRBV6-5 | once | NA | CASSYSRNREPTDEQFF | TGTGCCAGCAGTTACTCCCGTAACAGAGAACCTACAGATGAGCAGTTCTTC
TRBJ2-5 | TRBV7-2 | many | TRBD2 | CASSLDGRAGETQYF | TGTGCCAGCAGCTTAGACGGGAGGGCCGGAGAGACCCAGTACTTC
TRBJ2-7 | TRBV28 | many | NA | CASSFSGSLSAEQYF | TGTGCCAGCAGTTTTTCAGGCAGCCTCTCGGCCGAGCAGTACTTC
TRBJ2-7 | TRBV14 | few | NA | CASSLTGAVYEQYF | TGTGCCAGCAGCTTAACCGGGGCCGTCTACGAGCAGTACTTC
TRBJ2-2 | TRBV4-1 | once | NA | CASSPEGGRGTGELFF | TGCGCCAGCAGCCCCGAGGGGGGGCGGGGAACCGGGGAGCTGTTTTTT
TRBJ1-1 | TRBV15 | many | TRBD1 | CATSRFPGDREDTEAFF | TGTGCCACCAGCAGATTTCCCGGGGACAGGGAGGACACTGAAGCTTTCTTT
TRBJ2-1 | TRBV29-1 | few | NA | CSVAGTHNEQFF | TGCAGCGTGGCTGGGACCCACAATGAGCAGTTCTTC
TRBJ2-2 | TRBV14 | NA | TRBD2 | CASSQDRLADITGELSF | TGTGCCAGCAGCCAAGACCGACTAGCGGACATCACCGGGGAGCTGTCTTTT
TRBJ1-4 | TRBV6-2/TRBV6-3 | few | TRBD1 | CASSYSPGQTTNEKLFF | TGTGCCAGCAGTTACTCCCCGGGACAGACAACTAATGAAAAACTGTTTTTT
TRBJ2-2 | TRBV6-1 | many | TRBD2 | CASSDIGLAGGNTGELFF | TGTGCCAGCAGTGATATTGGTCTAGCGGGAGGAAACACCGGGGAGCTGTTTTTT
TRBJ2-3 | TRBV7-3 | NA | NA | CASSLGGASTDTQYF | TGTGCCAGCAGCTTGGGCGGGGCTAGCACAGATACGCAGTATTTT
TRBJ1-1 | TRBV7-8 | many | NA | CASSFGVSGYTEAFF | TGTGCCAGCAGCTTCGGAGTCTCGGGGTACACTGAAGCTTTCTTT
TRBJ1-5 | TRBV12-3/TRBV12-4 | many | TRBD1 | CASSWTGGNQPQHF | TGTGCCAGCAGTTGGACAGGGGGCAATCAGCCCCAGCATTTT
TRBJ1-2 | TRBV5-6 | many | TRBD1 | CASSFTPGTGYGYTF | TGTGCCAGCAGCTTTACCCCCGGGACAGGGTATGGCTACACCTTC
TRBJ2-7 | TRBV7-2 | many | NA | CASSSPGVYEQYF | TGTGCCAGCAGCTCCCCAGGGGTCTACGAGCAGTACTTC
TRBJ2-1 | TRBV6-1 | NA | TRBD1 | CASSDEQGAISNNEQFF | TGTGCCAGCAGTGACGAACAGGGGGCTATTAGTAACAATGAGCAGTTCTTC
TRBJ2-5 | TRBV29-1 | many | NA | CSVERGTGETQYF | TGCAGCGTTGAGCGCGGGACTGGGGAGACCCAGTACTTC
TRBJ2-5 | TRBV7-9 | many | NA | CASSDRRYQETQYF | TGTGCCAGCAGCGATCGACGTTACCAAGAGACCCAGTACTTC
TRBJ1-1 | TRBV6-5 | many | NA | CASSYSVVNTEAFF | TGTGCCAGCAGTTACTCCGTGGTGAACACTGAAGCTTTCTTT
TRBJ2-7 | TRBV27 | few | NA | CASSTRRAEQYF | TGTGCCAGCAGTACACGACGGGCCGAGCAGTACTTC
TRBJ2-5 | TRBV5-1 | few | TRBD2 | CASRRLAQETQYF | TGCGCCAGTAGGAGACTAGCCCAAGAGACCCAGTACTTC
TRBJ2-7 | TRBV13 | NA | TRBD2 | CASSLGLGGRGFEKYF | TGTGCCAGCAGCTTAGGCCTTGGCGGGAGGGGATTCGAAAAGTACTTC
TRBJ2-7 | TRBV6-1 | few | NA | CASSEDLQSPVYEQYF | TGTGCCAGCAGTGAAGATCTACAGTCACCCGTCTACGAGCAGTACTTC
TRBJ2-5 | TRBV9 | few | TRBD2 | CASSVGLAGSWETQYF | TGTGCCAGCAGCGTAGGGCTAGCGGGATCTTGGGAGACCCAGTACTTC
TRBJ2-7 | TRBV9 | few | NA | CASSVGLGGYEQYF | TGTGCCAGCAGCGTAGGATTAGGGGGCTACGAGCAGTACTTC
TRBJ2-3 | TRBV11-2 | NA | TRBD2 | CASSTWTSGLDPFTDTQYF | TGTGCCAGCAGCACCTGGACTAGCGGTTTGGACCCCTTTACAGATACGCAGTATTTT
TRBJ2-7 | TRBV5-8 | NA | TRBD2 | CASSLSAGGPPEQYF | TGTGCCAGCAGCTTGTCAGCGGGAGGGCCGCCCGAGCAGTACTTC
TRBJ1-3 | TRBV28 | few | NA | CASSLSLPGSGNTIYF | TGTGCCAGCAGTCTCTCACTTCCCGGATCTGGAAACACCATATATTTT
TRBJ2-7 | TRBV10-3 | NA | TRBD2 | CAISETGTSGSYEQYF | TGTGCCATCAGTGAGACCGGGACTAGCGGGAGCTACGAGCAGTACTTC
TRBJ2-7 | TRBV27 | many | TRBD1 | CASSLWTGVREQYF | TGTGCCAGCAGTTTATGGACAGGGGTTCGCGAGCAGTACTTC
TRBJ2-7 | TRBV2 | many | TRBD1 | CASSALGTGESSYEQYF | TGTGCCAGCAGTGCCCTAGGGACAGGGGAGAGCTCCTACGAGCAGTACTTC
TRBJ2-5 | TRBV5-1 | NA | NA | CASSSTSGLVETQYF | TGCGCCAGCAGCTCAACATCGGGACTCGTGGAGACCCAGTACTTC
TRBJ2-5 | TRBV28 | many | NA | CASRKGFQETQYF | TGTGCCAGCAGGAAGGGTTTCCAAGAGACCCAGTACTTC
TRBJ2-1 | TRBV2 | few | TRBD1 | CASSDPGGNNEQFF | TGTGCCAGCAGTGACCCAGGGGGCAACAATGAGCAGTTCTTC
TRBJ1-1 | TRBV20-1 | NA | NA | CSARGWWVNTEAFF | TGCAGTGCTAGGGGGTGGTGGGTGAACACCGAAGCTTTCTTT
TRBJ2-7 | TRBV20-1 | many | NA | CSAPSPPGINDYEQYF | TGCAGTGCTCCCTCCCCCCCAGGGATAAATGATTACGAGCAGTACTTC
TRBJ1-2 | TRBV6-1 | many | TRBD1 | CASSRFGQEDGYTF | TGTGCCAGCAGTCGTTTTGGACAGGAGGATGGCTACACCTTC
TRBJ2-7 | TRBV28 | few | TRBD1 | CASSLTGTGNYEQYF | TGTGCCAGCAGCTTAACCGGGACAGGCAATTACGAGCAGTACTTC
TRBJ2-1 | TRBV28 | few | NA | CAITSPYRGKDEQFF | TGTGCCATAACCTCGCCCTACCGCGGGAAGGATGAGCAGTTCTTC
TRBJ2-3 | TRBV3-1 | few | NA | CASSQDRGSPISTDTQYF | TGTGCCAGCAGCCAAGATCGGGGGTCTCCTATTAGCACAGATACGCAGTATTTT